This TCR beta chain was identified in a study of vaccination effects on CD4 cells after COVID-19. CDR3 length: 14 residues. V was clipped by 3 bases and J by 9 bases, with 16 bases between them. The germline CDR1 and CDR2 sequences are SGHNT and YYREEE (reference sequence). Study-wide findings and caveats: Whether induced by infection or by vaccine, clones showed marked clonal contraction late after vaccination.

About this clone itself: Its antigen is undetermined.

Sequencing used immunoSEQ multiplex PCR; TCRdb keeps in-frame clones, though not all of them. The sample shows around 75,000 clones, 65% to 75% of them seen only once. After expansion with viral peptide pools in the ViraFEST assay, antigen-specific CD4+ T cells were sequenced. After more than 8 days in culture, the CD4+ T cells were isolated. SARS-CoV-2 infection was confirmed by PCR in the person between March and December 2020. Culturing of around 2 million PBMC per well took place with approximately 10 IU/ml IL-2 and approximately 9.9 ug/ml peptides. With an HIV-1 Nef peptide pool, the negative control culture was set up.

Here the sequenced sample was CD4+ T cells from PBMCs cultured with HIV peptides, taken before COVID-19 vaccination. Subset specified: HIV-1 Nef peptide pool negative control/reference culture. This TCR came from a human donor who had a prior SARS-CoV-2 infection. The chain recombines TRBV5-4 with TRBJ2-1; D is ambiguous. The CDR3 DNA sequence: TGTGCCAGCAGCTACTCGGGCCCCACGGGTGAGCAGTTCTTC. Its translation: CASSYSGPTGEQFF.